This T cell receptor beta chain was recorded in a study of cytomegalovirus exposure and HLA in healthy donors. Donors came from a validation cohort of some 110 subjects, distinct from the first 666-subject cohort. This CDR3 spans 12 amino acids. Per the germline V gene, CDR1 is SGDLS and CDR2 is YYNGEE. Between the trimmed V and J ends, which lost 2 bases and 5 bases, there was a span of 4 bases. Profiled with immunoSEQ multiplex PCR; TCRdb holds only in-frame clones, not every one. The sample carries 130,000 or so clones, about 90% recorded once. Details on this clone: No antigen is known for it.

Points from the study as a whole: The study flagged approximately 180 TCR beta chains as cytomegalovirus-associated. The tendency of first-cohort TCR clusters to co-occur in the approximately 110 validation repertoires was the finding of a later analysis.

Specimen: PBMCs. This TCR was sampled from a woman aged 30 to 39 in good health and CMV-seropositive. The rearrangement joins TRBV9 to TRBJ2-2; D is ambiguous. CDR3 region: CASSVLTGELFF. CDR3 nucleotide sequence: TGTGCCAGCAGCGTCCTTACCGGGGAGCTGTTTTTT.